One and the same sample provided the 9 T cell receptor beta chains below, sequenced in a study of T cell repertoires in ileal Crohn's disease. Generated by immunoSEQ multiplex PCR, the TCRdb table keeps only in-frame clones and is missing some. The data show 55,000 to 65,000 clones, about 88% seen once. Time point given: neoterminal ileum biopsy at postoperative endoscopy, about 6 months after surgery. Sequenced material: ileal tissue. Receptors originate from an adult with Crohn's disease.

This sequence joins TRBV5-6 and TRBJ2-1; 7 bases agree with TRBD2. The CDR3 consists of 16 residues. The V segment lost 5 bases and the J segment 0 bases; nucleotides outside the gene matches: 8. CDR1 and CDR2 from the germline V gene are SGHDT and YYEEEE. Written as DNA, the CDR3 is TGTGCCAGCAGTACAGTAGCGGGTGGCTCCTACAATGAGCAGTTCTTC. Amino acids: CASSTVAGGSYNEQFF.

V usage is TRBV7-3 and J usage is TRBJ2-1; 9 bases map to TRBD2. Trimming removed 5 bases from V and 5 bases from J; junction bases left unmatched: 7. The CDR3 has 15 amino acids. The V gene's germline CDR1 is SGHTA and CDR2 FQGTGA. The CDR3: CASSDLGLANNEQFF. CDR3 bases: TGTGCCAGCAGCGACCTTGGACTAGCGAACAATGAGCAGTTCTTC.

The V gene is TRBV18, the J gene TRBJ1-4, with 9 positions matching TRBD1. The V gene end was trimmed by 2 bases and the J gene end by 4 bases; junction bases not matched to a gene: 2. The CDR3 sequence is 15 residues long. The germline gives CDR1 KGHSH, CDR2 LQKENI. The CDR3 bases are TGTGCCAGCTCACCAGGGGACAGGGATAATGAAAAACTGTTTTTT. Residues: CASSPGDRDNEKLFF.

The rearrangement uses TRBV27 and TRBJ1-1; 8 nucleotides align to TRBD1. J gave up 0 bases and V 3 bases, and 3 bases lay outside the gene matches. The CDR3 covers 15 residues. In germline, CDR1 is MNHEY, CDR2 SMNVEV (reference sequence). CDR3 sequence (DNA): TGTGCCAGCAGTTTGCAGGGGGCAGTGAACACTGAAGCTTTCTTT. It codes for CASSLQGAVNTEAFF.

The V and J genes are TRBV6-5 and TRBJ2-1; a weak D match, TRBD1 (6 bases). There are 12 residues in the CDR3. The V gene lost 5 bases and the J gene lost 9 bases, with 11 bases spanning the gap. Germline loops: CDR1 MNHEY, CDR2 SVGAGI. The DNA of the CDR3 is TGTGCCAGCAGTAACAGGGTCCGTGAGCAGTTCTTC. This gives the protein CASSNRVREQFF.

This chain joins TRBV5-1 and TRBJ2-1; TRBD2 matches at 15 bases. The ends lost 4 bases at V and 1 base at J; junction bases unmatched: 3. Germline assignment: CDR1 SGHRS and CDR2 YFSETQ. The CDR3 is 17 residues long. The CDR3 nucleotides are TGCGCCAGCAGCCATGGACTAGCGGGGGGGTCCTACAATGAGCAGTTCTTC. It is translated as CASSHGLAGGSYNEQFF.

This clone was recorded only once. The rearrangement links TRBV7-9 to TRBJ2-7; 9 nucleotides line up with TRBD2. Germline V gene sequence: CDR1 SEHNR, CDR2 FQNEAQ (reference sequence). The CDR3 has 14 amino acids. After removal of 5 bases from V and 5 bases from J, the junction contained 7 bases not matched to a gene. The CDR3 sequence is CASSLSGSSHEQYF. The CDR3 DNA follows: TGTGCCAGCAGCCTTAGCGGGAGTTCCCACGAGCAGTACTTC.

The gene calls are TRBV6-1 and TRBJ2-1; tentatively, D is TRBD2 (5 bases). CDR3 size: 12 residues. Trimming pared 1 base from V and 9 bases from J, leaving 7 bases between. Germline lookup yields CDR1 MNHNS and CDR2 SASEGT. CDR3 region: CASSEVGSEQFF. The CDR3 DNA reads TGTGCCAGCAGTGAAGTTGGGAGTGAGCAGTTCTTC.

The chain uses TRBV4-2 and TRBJ2-7, with 12 bases that match TRBD2. CDR3 length: 17 amino acids. V trimming: 3 bases; J trimming: 0 bases; junction bases outside the gene matches: 6. The germline CDR1 and CDR2 sequences are LGHNA and YNFKEQ. The CDR3 DNA reads TGTGCCAGCAGCCAGAGGAGGACTAGCGGGAACTCCTACGAGCAGTACTTC. It codes for CASSQRRTSGNSYEQYF.